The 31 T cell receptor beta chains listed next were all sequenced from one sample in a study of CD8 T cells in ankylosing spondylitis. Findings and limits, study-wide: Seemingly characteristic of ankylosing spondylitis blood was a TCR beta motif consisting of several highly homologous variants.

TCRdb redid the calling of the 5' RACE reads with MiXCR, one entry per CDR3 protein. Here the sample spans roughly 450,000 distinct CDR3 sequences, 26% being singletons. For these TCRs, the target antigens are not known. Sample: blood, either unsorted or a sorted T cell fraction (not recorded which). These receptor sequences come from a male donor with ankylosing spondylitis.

The DNA for the CDR3 is TGTGCCAGCAGCAAAAGGGGCCCCGGGACTAGCGGGAGAGTGGATGAGCAGTTCTTC. Translated: CASSKRGPGTSGRVDEQFF. This chain uses TRBV21-1 with TRBJ2-1; TRBD2, the table's D call, lacks a check against the DNA. TRBV21-1 is classified as a pseudogene. This CDR3 region has 19 residues.

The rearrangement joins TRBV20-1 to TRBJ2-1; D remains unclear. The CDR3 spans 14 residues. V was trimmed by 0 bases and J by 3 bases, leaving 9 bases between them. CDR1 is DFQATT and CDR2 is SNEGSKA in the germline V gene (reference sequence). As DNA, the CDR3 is TGCAGTGCTAGAGATCGACGTGGCTACAATGAGCAGTTCTTC. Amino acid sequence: CSARDRRGYNEQFF.

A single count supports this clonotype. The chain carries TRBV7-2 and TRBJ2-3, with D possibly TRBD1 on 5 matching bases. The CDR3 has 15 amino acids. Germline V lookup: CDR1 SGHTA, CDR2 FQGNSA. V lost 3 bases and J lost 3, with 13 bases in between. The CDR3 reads CASSFEGAVTDTQYF. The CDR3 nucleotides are TGTGCCAGCAGCTTCGAAGGGGCGGTAACAGATACGCAGTATTTT.

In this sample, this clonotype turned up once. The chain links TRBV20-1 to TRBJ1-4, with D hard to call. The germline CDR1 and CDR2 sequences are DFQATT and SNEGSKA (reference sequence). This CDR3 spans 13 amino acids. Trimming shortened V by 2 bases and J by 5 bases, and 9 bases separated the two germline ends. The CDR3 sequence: CSARRRSNEKLFF. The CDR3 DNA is TGCAGTGCTAGACGCAGAAGCAATGAAAAACTGTTTTTT.

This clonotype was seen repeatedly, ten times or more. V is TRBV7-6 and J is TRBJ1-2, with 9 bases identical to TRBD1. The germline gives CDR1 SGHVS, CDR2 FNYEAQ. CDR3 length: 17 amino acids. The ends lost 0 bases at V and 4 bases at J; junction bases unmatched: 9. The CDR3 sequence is CASSLASPTGGSYGYTF. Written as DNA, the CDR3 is TGTGCCAGCAGCTTAGCCTCCCCGACAGGGGGTAGCTATGGCTACACCTTC.

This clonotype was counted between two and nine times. The CDR3 spells CASSLDRATGVQYF. CDR3 DNA: TGTGCCAGCAGCTTAGATCGGGCGACAGGGGTTCAGTACTTC. V gene TRBV11-2 combines with J gene TRBJ2-4, with TRBD1 matching over 8 bases. The CDR3 contains 14 residues. The V gene end was trimmed by 0 bases and the J gene end by 11 bases; junction bases not matched to a gene: 6. CDR1 and CDR2 (germline): SGHAT, FQNNGV.

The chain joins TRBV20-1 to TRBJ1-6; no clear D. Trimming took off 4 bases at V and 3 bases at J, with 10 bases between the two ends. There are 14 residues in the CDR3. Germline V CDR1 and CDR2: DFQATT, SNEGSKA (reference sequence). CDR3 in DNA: TGCAGTGCTACGGTACTGGACTATAATTCACCCCTCCACTTT. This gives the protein CSATVLDYNSPLHF.

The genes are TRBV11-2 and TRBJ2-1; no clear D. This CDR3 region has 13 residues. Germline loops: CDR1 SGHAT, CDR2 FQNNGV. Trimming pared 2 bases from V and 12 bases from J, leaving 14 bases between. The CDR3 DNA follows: TGTGCCAGCAGCTTAAGACTCCTCGTGGGGCAGTTCTTC. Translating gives CASSLRLLVGQFF. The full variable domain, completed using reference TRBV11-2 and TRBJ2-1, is EAGVAQSPRYKIIEKRQSVAFWCNPISGHATLYWYQQILGQGPKLLIQFQNNGVVDDSQLPKDRFSAERLKGVDSTLKIQPAKLEDSAVYLCASSLRLLVGQFFGPGTRLTVL.

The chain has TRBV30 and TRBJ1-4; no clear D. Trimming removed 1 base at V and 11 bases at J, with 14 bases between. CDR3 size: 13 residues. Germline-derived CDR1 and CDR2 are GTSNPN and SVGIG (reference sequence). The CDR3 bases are TGTGCCTGGAGTGCTACAACCGGTGGGAAACTGTTTTTT. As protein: CAWSATTGGKLFF.

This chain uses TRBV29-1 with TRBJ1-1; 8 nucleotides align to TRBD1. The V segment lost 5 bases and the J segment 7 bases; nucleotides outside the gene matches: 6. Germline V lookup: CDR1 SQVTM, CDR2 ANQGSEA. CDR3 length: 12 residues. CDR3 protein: CSVFWDRSEAFF. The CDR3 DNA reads TGCAGCGTTTTTTGGGACAGGAGTGAAGCTTTCTTT.

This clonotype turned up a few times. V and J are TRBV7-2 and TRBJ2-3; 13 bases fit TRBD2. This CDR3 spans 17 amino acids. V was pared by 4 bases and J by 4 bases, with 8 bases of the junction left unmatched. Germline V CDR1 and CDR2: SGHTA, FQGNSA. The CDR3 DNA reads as TGTGCCAGCAGCTCCGGACTAGCGGGAGTATTGTCAGATACGCAGTATTTT. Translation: CASSSGLAGVLSDTQYF. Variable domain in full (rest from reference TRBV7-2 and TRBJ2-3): GAGVSQSPSNKVTEKGKDVELRCDPISGHTALYWYRQSLGQGLEFLIYFQGNSAPDKSGLPSDRFSAERTGGSVSTLTIQRTQQEDSAVYLCASSSGLAGVLSDTQYFGPGTRLTVL.

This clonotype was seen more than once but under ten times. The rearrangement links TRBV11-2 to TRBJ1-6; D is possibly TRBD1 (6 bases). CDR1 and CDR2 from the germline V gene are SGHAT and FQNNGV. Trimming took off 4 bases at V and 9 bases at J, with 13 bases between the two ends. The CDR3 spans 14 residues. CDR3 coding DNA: TGTGCCAGCAGCTCAAGACAGGTCCTTTCACCCCTCCACTTT. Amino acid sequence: CASSSRQVLSPLHF.

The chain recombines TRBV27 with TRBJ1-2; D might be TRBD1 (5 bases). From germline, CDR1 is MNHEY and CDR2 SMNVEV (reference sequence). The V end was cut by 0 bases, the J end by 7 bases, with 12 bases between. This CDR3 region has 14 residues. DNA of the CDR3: TGTGCCAGCAGTTTATCGTTGACGGGGGGTGGCTACACCTTC. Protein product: CASSLSLTGGGYTF.

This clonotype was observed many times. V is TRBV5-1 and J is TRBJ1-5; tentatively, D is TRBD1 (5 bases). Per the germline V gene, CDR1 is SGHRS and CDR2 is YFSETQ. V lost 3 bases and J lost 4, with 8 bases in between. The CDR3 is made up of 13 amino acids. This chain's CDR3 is CASSSDRNQPQHF. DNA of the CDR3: TGCGCCAGCAGCTCCGACAGAAATCAGCCCCAGCATTTT.

The CDR3 reads CASSQLLAPGANVLTF. The CDR3 region has the DNA TGTGCCAGCAGCCAACTCCTAGCGCCCGGGGCCAACGTCCTGACTTTC. V usage is TRBV14 and J usage is TRBJ2-6, with D maybe TRBD2 (6 bases). Trimming stripped 2 bases from V and 4 bases from J, with 12 bases between. CDR3 length equals 16 residues. Per the germline V gene, CDR1 is SGHDN and CDR2 is FVKESK.

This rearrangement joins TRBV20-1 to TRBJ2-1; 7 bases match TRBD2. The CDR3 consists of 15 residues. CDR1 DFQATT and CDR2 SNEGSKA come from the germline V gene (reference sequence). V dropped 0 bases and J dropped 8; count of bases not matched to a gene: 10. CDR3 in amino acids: CSARDPREDGDEQFF. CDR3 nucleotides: TGCAGTGCTAGAGATCCCCGGGAGGACGGCGATGAGCAGTTCTTC.

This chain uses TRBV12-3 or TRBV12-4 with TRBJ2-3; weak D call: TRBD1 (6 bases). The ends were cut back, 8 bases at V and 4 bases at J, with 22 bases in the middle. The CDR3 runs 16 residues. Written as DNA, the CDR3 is TGTGCCAGCCCTCAGGGGTGGGCGAGCACCCCAGATACGCAGTATTTT. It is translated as CASPQGWASTPDTQYF.

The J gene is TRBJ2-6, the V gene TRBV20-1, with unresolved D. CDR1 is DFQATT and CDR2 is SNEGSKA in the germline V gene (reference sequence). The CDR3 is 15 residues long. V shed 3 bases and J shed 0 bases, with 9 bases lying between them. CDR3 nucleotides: TGCAGTGCTAGGGTCAGGAGCTCTGGGGCCAACGTCCTGACTTTC. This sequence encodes CSARVRSSGANVLTF.

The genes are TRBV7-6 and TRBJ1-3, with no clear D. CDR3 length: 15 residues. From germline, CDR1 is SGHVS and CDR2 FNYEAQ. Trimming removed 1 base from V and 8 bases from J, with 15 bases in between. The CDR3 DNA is TGTGCCAGCAGCTTAGGGGCACTTTTCTTGGACACCATATATTTT. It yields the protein CASSLGALFLDTIYF.

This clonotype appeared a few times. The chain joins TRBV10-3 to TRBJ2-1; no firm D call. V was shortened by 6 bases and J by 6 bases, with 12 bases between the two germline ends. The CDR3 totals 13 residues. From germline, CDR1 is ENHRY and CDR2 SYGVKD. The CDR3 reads CAISQTPGNEQFF. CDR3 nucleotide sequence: TGTGCCATCAGCCAGACCCCTGGCAATGAGCAGTTCTTC.

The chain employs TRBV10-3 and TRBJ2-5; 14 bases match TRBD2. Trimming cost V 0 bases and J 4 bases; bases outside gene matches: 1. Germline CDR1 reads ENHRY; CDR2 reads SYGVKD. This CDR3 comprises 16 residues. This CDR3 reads CAISESGLAGGETQYF. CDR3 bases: TGTGCCATCAGTGAGTCAGGACTAGCGGGAGGAGAGACCCAGTACTTC.

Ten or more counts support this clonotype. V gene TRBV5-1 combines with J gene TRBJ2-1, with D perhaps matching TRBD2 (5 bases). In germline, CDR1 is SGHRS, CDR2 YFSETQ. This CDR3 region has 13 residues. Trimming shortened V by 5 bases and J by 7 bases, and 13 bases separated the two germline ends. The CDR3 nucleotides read TGCGCCAGCAGGGGTATAGCGAGTAATGAGCAGTTCTTC. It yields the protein CASRGIASNEQFF.

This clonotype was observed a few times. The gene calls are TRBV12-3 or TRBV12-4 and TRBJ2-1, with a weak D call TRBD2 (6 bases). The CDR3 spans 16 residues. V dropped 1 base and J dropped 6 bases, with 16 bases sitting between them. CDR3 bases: TGTGCCAGCAGTTTAGGGGCGGGGTGGCGGGGCAATGAGCAGTTCTTC. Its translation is CASSLGAGWRGNEQFF.

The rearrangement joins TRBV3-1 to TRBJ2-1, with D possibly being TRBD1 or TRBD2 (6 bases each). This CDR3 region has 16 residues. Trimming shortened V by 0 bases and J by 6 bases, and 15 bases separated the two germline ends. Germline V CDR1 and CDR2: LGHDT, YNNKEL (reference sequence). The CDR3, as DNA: TGTGCCAGCAGCCAAGAGGGGGGCGGTTTGGGCAATGAGCAGTTCTTC. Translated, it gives CASSQEGGGLGNEQFF.

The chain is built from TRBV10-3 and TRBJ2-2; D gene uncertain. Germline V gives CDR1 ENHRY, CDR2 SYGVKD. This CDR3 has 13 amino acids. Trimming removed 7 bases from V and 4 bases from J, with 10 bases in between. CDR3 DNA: TGTGCCATCACCCCGGGTCGCACCGGGGAGCTGTTTTTT. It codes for CAITPGRTGELFF.

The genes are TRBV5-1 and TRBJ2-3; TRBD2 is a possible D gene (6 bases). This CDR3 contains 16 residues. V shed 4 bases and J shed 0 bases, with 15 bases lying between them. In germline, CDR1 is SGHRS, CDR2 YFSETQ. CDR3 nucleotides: TGCGCCAGCAGCCCGAGGGTTAGCGGAAGCACAGATACGCAGTATTTT. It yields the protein CASSPRVSGSTDTQYF.

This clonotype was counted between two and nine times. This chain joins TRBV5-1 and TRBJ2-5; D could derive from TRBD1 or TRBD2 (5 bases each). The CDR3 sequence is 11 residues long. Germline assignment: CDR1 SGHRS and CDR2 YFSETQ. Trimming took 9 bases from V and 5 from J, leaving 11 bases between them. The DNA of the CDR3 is TGCGCCACAGGAGAGGGGGAGACCCAGTACTTC. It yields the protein CATGEGETQYF. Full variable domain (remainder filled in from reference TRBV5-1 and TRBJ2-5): KAGVTQTPRYLIKTRGQQVTLSCSPISGHRSVSWYQQTPGQGLQFLFEYFSETQRNKGNFPGRFSGRQFSNSRSEMNVSTLELGDSALYLCATGEGETQYFGPGTRLLVL.

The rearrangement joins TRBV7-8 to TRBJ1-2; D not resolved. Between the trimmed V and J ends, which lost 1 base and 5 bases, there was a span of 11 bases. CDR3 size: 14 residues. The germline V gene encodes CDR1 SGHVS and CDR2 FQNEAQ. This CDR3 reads CASSLGVGPYGYTF. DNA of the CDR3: TGTGCCAGCAGCTTAGGTGTCGGGCCGTATGGCTACACCTTC.

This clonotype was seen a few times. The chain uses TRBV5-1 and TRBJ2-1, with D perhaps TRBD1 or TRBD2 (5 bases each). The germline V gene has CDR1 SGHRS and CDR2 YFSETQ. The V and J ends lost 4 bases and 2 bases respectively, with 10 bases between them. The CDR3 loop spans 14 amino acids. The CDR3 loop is CASSDQGAYNEQFF. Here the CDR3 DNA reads TGCGCCAGCAGCGACCAGGGAGCCTACAATGAGCAGTTCTTC.

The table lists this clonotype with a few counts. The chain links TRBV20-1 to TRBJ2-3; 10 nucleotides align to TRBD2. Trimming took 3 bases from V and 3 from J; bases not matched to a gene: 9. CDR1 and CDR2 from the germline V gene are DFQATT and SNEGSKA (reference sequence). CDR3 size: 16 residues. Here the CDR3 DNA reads TGCAGTGCTAGCGGTCCTAGCGGGGGCCCAACAGATACGCAGTATTTT. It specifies CSASGPSGGPTDTQYF.

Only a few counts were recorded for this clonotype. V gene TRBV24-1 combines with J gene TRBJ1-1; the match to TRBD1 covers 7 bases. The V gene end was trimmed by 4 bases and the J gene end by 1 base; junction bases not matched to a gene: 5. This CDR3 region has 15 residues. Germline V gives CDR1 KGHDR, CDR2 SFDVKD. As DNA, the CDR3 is TGTGCCACCAGTGAAACAGGGGCGGAGAACACTGAAGCTTTCTTT. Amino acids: CATSETGAENTEAFF.